One and the same sample provided the 4 T cell receptor beta chains below, sequenced in a study of blood T cell repertoires in COVID-19. The method was immunoSEQ multiplex PCR; TCRdb's version includes in-frame clones alone and lacks a portion of them. The table records about 180,000 clones, about 91% of them present only once. The sample was peripheral blood. The receptors were gathered from a woman between 50 and 59 years old with acute or convalescent COVID-19.

This sequence joins TRBV5-1 and TRBJ1-2, with 7 positions matching TRBD1. Germline V CDR1 and CDR2: SGHRS, YFSETQ. This CDR3 contains 14 residues. The J segment lost 5 bases and the V segment lost 4 bases, leaving 8 bases of the junction unmatched. Here the CDR3 reads CASSPAPGGYGYTF. CDR3 DNA sequence: TGCGCCAGCAGCCCAGCCCCAGGGGGGTATGGCTACACCTTC.

The rearrangement joins TRBV6-2 or TRBV6-3 to TRBJ2-7; 10 positions match TRBD2. The V and J ends lost 5 bases and 6 bases, in that order; junction bases with no gene match: 7. CDR3 length equals 14 residues. Germline V gene sequence: CDR1 MNHEY, CDR2 SVGEGT. The CDR3 region is CASSPSSGSSEQYF. Written as DNA, the CDR3 is TGTGCCAGCAGTCCCTCTAGCGGGAGCAGCGAGCAGTACTTC.

This clone was observed once. The chain carries TRBV19 and TRBJ2-7; TRBD2 is a possible D gene (6 bases). From germline, CDR1 is LNHDA and CDR2 SQIVND (reference sequence). This CDR3 is 12 amino acids long. V gave up 9 bases and J gave up 3 bases, with 12 bases separating them. The CDR3 sequence is CASSSGDYEQYF. The CDR3 DNA reads TGTGCCAGCAGTTCGGGGGACTACGAGCAGTACTTC.

V usage is TRBV18 and J usage is TRBJ1-2; D is undetermined. The CDR3 runs to 13 residues. Germline CDR1 KGHSH, CDR2 LQKENI. The V gene lost 6 bases and the J gene lost 2 bases, with 10 bases spanning the gap. The CDR3 DNA sequence: TGTGCCAGCTCCCACACACCCAACTATGGCTACACCTTC. Translation: CASSHTPNYGYTF.